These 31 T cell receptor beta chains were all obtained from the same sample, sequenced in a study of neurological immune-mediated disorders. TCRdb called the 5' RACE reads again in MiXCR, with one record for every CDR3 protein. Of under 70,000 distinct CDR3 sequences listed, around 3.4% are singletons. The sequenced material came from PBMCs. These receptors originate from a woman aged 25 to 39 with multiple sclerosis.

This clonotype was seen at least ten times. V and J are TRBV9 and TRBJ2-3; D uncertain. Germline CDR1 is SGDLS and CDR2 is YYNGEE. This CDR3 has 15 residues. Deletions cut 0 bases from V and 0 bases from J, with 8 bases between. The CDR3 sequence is CASSVVGLSTDTQYF. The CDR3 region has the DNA TGTGCCAGCAGCGTAGTCGGGCTTAGCACAGATACGCAGTATTTT.

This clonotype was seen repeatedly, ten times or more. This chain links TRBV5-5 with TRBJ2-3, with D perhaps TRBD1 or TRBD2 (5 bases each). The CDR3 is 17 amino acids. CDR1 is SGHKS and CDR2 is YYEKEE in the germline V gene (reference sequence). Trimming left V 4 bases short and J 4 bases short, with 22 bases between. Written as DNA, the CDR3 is TGTGCCAGCAGCCCGGGACCGAGACCGGGTTCCCCAGATACGCAGTATTTT. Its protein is CASSPGPRPGSPDTQYF.

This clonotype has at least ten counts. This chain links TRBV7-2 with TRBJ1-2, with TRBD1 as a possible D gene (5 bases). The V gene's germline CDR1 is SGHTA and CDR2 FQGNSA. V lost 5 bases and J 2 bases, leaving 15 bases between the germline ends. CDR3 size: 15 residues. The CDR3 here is CASSRDGRTNYGYTF. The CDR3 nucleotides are TGTGCCAGCAGCCGGGACGGTCGAACCAACTATGGCTACACCTTC.

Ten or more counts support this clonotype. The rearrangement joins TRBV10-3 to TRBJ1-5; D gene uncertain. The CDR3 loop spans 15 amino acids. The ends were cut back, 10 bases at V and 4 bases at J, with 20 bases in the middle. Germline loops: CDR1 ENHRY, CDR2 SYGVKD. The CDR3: CASRPSAIRNQPQHF. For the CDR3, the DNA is TGTGCCAGCAGGCCGTCGGCCATACGGAATCAGCCCCAGCATTTT.

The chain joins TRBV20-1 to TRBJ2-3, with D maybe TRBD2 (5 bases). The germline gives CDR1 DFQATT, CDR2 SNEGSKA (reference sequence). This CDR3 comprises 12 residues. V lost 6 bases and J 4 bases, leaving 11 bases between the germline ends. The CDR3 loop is CSARTGADTQYF. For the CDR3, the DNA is TGCAGTGCCCGCACCGGGGCAGATACGCAGTATTTT.

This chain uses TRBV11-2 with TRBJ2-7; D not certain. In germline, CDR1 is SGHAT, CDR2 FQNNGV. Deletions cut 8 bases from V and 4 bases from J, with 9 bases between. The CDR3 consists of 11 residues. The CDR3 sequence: CASQMSYEQYF. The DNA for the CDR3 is TGTGCCAGCCAGATGTCTTACGAGCAGTACTTC.

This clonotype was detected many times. The CDR3 region is CATSRPGQGSHEQYF. In nucleotides, the CDR3 is TGTGCCACCAGCAGACCGGGACAGGGGTCCCACGAGCAGTACTTC. J is TRBJ2-7 and V is TRBV15; 10 bases fit TRBD1. There are 15 residues in the CDR3. The V gene's germline CDR1 is LNHNV and CDR2 YYDKDF (reference sequence). J was trimmed by 5 bases and V by 2 bases; bases with no gene match: 6.

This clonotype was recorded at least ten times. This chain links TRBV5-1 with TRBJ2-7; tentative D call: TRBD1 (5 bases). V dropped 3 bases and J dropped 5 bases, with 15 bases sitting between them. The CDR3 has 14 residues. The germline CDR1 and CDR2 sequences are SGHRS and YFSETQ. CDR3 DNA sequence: TGCGCCAGCAGCTGGGCAGGGCCAGGGAACGAGCAGTACTTC. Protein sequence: CASSWAGPGNEQYF.

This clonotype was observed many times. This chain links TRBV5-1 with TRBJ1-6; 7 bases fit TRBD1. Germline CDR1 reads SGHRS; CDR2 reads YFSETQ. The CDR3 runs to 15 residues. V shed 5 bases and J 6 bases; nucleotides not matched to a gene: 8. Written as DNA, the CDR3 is TGCGCCAGCAGACAGGAGACAGGGAGTAATTCACCCCTCCACTTT. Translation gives CASRQETGSNSPLHF.

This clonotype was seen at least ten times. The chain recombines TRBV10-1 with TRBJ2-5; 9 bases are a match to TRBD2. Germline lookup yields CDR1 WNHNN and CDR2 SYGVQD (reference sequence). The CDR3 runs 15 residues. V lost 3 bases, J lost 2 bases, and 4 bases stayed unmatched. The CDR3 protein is CASSDPAGGQETQYF. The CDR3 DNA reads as TGCGCCAGCAGTGATCCAGCGGGGGGTCAAGAGACCCAGTACTTC.

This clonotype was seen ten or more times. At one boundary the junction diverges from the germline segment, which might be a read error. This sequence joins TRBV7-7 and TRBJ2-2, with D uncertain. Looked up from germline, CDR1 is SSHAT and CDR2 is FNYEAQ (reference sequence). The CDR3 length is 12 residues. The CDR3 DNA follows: TGTGCTAGCAGCTTAGGAGCCGGGGAGCTGTTTTTT. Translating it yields CASSLGAGELFF.

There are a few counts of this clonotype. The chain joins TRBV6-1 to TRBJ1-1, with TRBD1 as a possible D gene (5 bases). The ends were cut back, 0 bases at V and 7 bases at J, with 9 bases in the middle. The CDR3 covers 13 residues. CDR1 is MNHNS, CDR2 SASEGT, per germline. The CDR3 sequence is CASSEAGTVEAFF. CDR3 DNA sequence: TGTGCCAGCAGTGAAGCGGGGACTGTTGAAGCTTTCTTT.

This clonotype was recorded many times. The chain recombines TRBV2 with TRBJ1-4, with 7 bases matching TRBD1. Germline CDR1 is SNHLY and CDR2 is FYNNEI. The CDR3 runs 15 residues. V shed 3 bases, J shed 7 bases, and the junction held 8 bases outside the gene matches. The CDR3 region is CASSDPGGKGEKLFF. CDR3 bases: TGTGCCAGCAGTGATCCAGGGGGTAAGGGTGAAAAACTGTTTTTT.

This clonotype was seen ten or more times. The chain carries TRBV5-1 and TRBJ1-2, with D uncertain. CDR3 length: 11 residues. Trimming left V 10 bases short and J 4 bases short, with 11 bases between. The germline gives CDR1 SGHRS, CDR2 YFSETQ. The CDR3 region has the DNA TGCGCCTCGTCGGGAGGCTATGGCTACACCTTC. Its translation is CASSGGYGYTF. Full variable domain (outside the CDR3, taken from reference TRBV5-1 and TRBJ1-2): KAGVTQTPRYLIKTRGQQVTLSCSPISGHRSVSWYQQTPGQGLQFLFEYFSETQRNKGNFPGRFSGRQFSNSRSEMNVSTLELGDSALYLCASSGGYGYTFGSGTRLTVV.

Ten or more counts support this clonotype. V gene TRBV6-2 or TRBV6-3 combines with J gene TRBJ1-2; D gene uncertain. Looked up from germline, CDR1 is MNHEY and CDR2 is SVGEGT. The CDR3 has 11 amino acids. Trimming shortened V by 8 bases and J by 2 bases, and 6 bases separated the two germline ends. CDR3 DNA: TGTGCCAGCGGTCAGAACTATGGCTACACCTTC. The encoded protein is CASGQNYGYTF.

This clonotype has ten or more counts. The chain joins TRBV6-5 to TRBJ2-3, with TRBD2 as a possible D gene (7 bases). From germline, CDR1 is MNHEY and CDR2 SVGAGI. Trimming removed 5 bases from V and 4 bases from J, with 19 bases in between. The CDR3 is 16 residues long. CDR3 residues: CASSLGAGAGADTQYF. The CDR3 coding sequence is TGTGCCAGCAGTCTTGGGGCGGGGGCCGGGGCAGATACGCAGTATTTT.

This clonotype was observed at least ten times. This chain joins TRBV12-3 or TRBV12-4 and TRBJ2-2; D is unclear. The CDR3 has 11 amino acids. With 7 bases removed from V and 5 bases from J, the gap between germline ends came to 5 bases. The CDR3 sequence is CASMGTGELFF. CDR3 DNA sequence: TGTGCCAGCATGGGAACCGGGGAGCTGTTTTTT.

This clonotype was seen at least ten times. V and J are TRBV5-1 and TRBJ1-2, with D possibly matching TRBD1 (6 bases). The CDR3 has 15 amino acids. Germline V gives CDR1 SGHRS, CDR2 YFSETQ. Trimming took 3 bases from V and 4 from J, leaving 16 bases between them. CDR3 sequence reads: CASSYRQDASYGYTF. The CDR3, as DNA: TGCGCCAGCAGCTATCGACAGGATGCTAGCTATGGCTACACCTTC.

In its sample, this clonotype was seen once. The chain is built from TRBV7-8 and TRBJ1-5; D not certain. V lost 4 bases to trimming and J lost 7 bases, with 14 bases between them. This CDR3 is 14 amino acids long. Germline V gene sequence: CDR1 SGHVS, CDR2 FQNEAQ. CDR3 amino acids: CASSSNTVGQPQHF. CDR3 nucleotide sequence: TGTGCCAGCAGCTCAAACACGGTTGGGCAGCCCCAGCATTTT.

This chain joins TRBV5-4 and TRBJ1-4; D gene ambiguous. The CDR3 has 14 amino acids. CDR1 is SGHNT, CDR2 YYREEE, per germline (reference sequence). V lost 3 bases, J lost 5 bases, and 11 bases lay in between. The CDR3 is CASSYRDTNEKLFF. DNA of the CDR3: TGTGCCAGCAGCTACCGGGATACGAATGAAAAACTGTTTTTT.

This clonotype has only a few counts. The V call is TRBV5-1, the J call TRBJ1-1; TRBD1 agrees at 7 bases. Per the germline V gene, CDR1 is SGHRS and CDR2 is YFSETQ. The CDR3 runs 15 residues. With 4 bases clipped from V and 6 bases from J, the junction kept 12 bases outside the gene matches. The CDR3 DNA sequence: TGCGCCAGCAGCAGGAGACAGGGTAAGAATCCTGAAGCTTTCTTT. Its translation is CASSRRQGKNPEAFF. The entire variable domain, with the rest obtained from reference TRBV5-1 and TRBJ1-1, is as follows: KAGVTQTPRYLIKTRGQQVTLSCSPISGHRSVSWYQQTPGQGLQFLFEYFSETQRNKGNFPGRFSGRQFSNSRSEMNVSTLELGDSALYLCASSRRQGKNPEAFFGQGTRLTVV.

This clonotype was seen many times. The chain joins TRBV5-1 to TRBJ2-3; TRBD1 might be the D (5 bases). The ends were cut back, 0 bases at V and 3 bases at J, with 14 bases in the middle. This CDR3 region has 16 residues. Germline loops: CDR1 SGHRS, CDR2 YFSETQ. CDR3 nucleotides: TGCGCCAGCAGCTTGGGGGGCAACCCCCGGACAGATACGCAGTATTTT. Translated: CASSLGGNPRTDTQYF.

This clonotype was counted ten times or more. The CDR3 reads CASSLPSELTDTQYF. The CDR3 DNA reads as TGTGCCAGCAGTCTCCCAAGCGAATTAACAGATACGCAGTATTTT. The gene calls are TRBV28 and TRBJ2-3; D unresolved. Germline CDR1 is MDHEN and CDR2 is SYDVKM. The CDR3 extends over 15 amino acids. V was trimmed by 5 bases and J by 3 bases, leaving 15 bases between them.

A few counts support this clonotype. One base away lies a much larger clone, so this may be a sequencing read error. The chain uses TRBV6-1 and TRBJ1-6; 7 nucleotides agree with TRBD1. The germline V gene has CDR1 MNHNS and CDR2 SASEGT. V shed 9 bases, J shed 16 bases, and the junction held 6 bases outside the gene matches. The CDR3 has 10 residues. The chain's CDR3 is CARSGGQLHF. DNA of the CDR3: TGTGCCAGAAGCGGGGGACAGCTCCACTTT.

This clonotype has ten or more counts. The CDR3 is CASSLVVGNQETQYF. In DNA form, the CDR3 reads TGCGCCAGCAGCTTGGTAGTCGGAAACCAAGAGACCCAGTACTTC. The V call is TRBV5-1, the J call TRBJ2-5; D is unresolved. CDR3 length: 15 amino acids. Germline CDR1 is SGHRS and CDR2 is YFSETQ. V dropped 0 bases and J dropped 0 bases, with 9 bases sitting between them.

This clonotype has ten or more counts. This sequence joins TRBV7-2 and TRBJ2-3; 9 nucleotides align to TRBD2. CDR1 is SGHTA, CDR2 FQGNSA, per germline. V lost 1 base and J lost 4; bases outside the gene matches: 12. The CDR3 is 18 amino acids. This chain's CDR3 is CASSLEGGRAGIPDTQYF. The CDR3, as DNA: TGTGCCAGCAGCTTAGAGGGCGGGAGGGCCGGTATCCCAGATACGCAGTATTTT.

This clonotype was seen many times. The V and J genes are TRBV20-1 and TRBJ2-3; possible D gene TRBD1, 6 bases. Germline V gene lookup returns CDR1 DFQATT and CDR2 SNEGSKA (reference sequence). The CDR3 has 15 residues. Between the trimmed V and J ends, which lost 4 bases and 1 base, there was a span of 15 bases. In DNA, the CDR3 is TGCAGTGCTACAGGGGAAGGCGCGGGCACAGATACGCAGTATTTT. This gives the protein CSATGEGAGTDTQYF.

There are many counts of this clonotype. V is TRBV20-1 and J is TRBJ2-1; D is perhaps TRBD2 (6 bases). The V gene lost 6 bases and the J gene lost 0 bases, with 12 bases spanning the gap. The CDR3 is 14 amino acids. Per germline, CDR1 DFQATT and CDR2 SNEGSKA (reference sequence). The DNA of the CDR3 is TGCAGTGCCCCATTGGGGGGCTCCTACAATGAGCAGTTCTTC. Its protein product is CSAPLGGSYNEQFF.

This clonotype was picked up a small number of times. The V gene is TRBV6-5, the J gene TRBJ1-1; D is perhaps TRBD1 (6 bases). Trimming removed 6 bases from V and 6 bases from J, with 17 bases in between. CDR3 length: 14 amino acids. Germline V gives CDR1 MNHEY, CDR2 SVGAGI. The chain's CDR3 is CASSPVGGPPEAFF. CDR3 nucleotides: TGTGCCAGCAGCCCCGTGGGGGGCCCCCCTGAAGCTTTCTTT.

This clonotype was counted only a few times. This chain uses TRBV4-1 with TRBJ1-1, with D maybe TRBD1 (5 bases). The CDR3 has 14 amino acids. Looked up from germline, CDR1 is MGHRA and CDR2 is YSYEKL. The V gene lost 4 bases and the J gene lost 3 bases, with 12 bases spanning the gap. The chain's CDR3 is CASSPGGGDTEAFF. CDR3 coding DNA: TGCGCCAGCAGCCCCGGCGGGGGTGACACTGAAGCTTTCTTT.

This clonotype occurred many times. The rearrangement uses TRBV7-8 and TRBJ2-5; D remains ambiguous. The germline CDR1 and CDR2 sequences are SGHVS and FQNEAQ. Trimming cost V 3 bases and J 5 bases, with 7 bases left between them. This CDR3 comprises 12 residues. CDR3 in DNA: TGTGCCAGCAGCTTGACAAGGGAGACCCAGTACTTC. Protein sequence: CASSLTRETQYF.